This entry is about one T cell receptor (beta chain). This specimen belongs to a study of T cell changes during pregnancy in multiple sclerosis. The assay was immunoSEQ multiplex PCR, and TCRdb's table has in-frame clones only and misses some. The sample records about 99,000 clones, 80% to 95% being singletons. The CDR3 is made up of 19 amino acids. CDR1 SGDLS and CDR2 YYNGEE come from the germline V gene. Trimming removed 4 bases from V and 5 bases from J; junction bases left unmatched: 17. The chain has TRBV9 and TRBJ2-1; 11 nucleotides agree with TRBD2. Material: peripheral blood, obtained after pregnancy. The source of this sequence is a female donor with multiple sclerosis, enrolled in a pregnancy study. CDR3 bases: TGTGCCAGCAGCTTCACGACTAGCGGGAAAAATAAAGGGAACAATGAGCAGTTCTTC. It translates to CASSFTTSGKNKGNNEQFF. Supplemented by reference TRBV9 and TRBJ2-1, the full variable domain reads DSGVTQTPKHLITATGQRVTLRCSPRSGDLSVYWYQQSLDQGLQFLIQYYNGEERAKGNILERFSAQQFPDLHSELNLSSLELGDSALYFCASSFTTSGKNKGNNEQFFGPGTRLTVL.